These 14 T cell receptor beta chains share one sample of origin, sequenced in a study of T cell responses to AZD1222 COVID-19 vaccine. Data came from immunoSEQ multiplex PCR; TCRdb stores just in-frame clones and leaves some out. The sample contains fewer than 200,000 clones, 85% to 95% of which appear only once. Source: peripheral blood, taken on day 0 of AZD1222 vaccination. These receptors originate from an adult in good health.

Concerning this clone itself: At one of its ends the junction is not consistent with the germline gene, which may arise from a read error. The sample contains more than one DNA sequence encoding this CDR3. The chain combines TRBV29-1 with TRBJ1-2, with 8 positions matching TRBD1. The CDR3 is 13 residues long. CDR1 SQVTM and CDR2 ANQGSEA come from the germline V gene. The CDR3 reads CSVGGTGSYGYTF. CDR3 in DNA: TGTAGCGTTGGTGGGACAGGAAGCTATGGCTACACCTTC.

This clone has more than one count but fewer than ten. J is TRBJ1-2 and V is TRBV6-5, with 8 nucleotides matching TRBD1. V lost 8 bases and J lost 2; bases outside the gene matches: 7. Germline-derived CDR1 and CDR2 are MNHEY and SVGAGI. CDR3 size: 14 residues. CDR3 amino acids: CASFGQGQNYGYTF. The CDR3 DNA follows: TGTGCCAGCTTTGGACAGGGCCAAAACTATGGCTACACCTTC.

The chain links TRBV6-5 to TRBJ1-2; no firm D call. CDR1 MNHEY and CDR2 SVGAGI come from the germline V gene. V gave up 6 bases and J gave up 0 bases, with 14 bases separating them. CDR3 length: 15 residues. The CDR3 DNA sequence: TGTGCCAGCAGACGGATTAGGGATTCTAACTATGGCTACACCTTC. Translated: CASRRIRDSNYGYTF.

A single count supports this clone. This chain uses TRBV7-3 with TRBJ2-7, with D perhaps matching TRBD1 (6 bases). Germline-derived CDR1 and CDR2 are SGHTA and FQGTGA. CDR3 size: 14 residues. V was shortened by 0 bases and J by 3 bases, with 9 bases between the two germline ends. This CDR3 is CASSLTDSSYEQYF. CDR3 sequence (DNA): TGTGCCAGCAGCTTAACGGACAGTAGCTACGAGCAGTACTTC. The full variable domain, with the rest looked up from reference TRBV7-3 and TRBJ2-7, is GAGVSQTPSNKVTEKGKYVELRCDPISGHTALYWYRQSLGQGPEFLIYFQGTGAADDSGLPNDRFFAVRPEGSVSTLKIQRTERGDSAVYLCASSLTDSSYEQYFGPGTRLTVT.

The chain joins TRBV7-8 to TRBJ2-1; either TRBD1 or TRBD2 may supply D (5 bases each). V lost 1 base and J 10 bases, leaving 14 bases between the germline ends. CDR1 is SGHVS, CDR2 FQNEAQ, per germline. The CDR3 contains 14 residues. The CDR3 region is CASSLDRGDREQFF. CDR3 DNA sequence: TGTGCCAGCAGCTTAGATCGGGGCGATCGAGAGCAGTTCTTC.

The chain combines TRBV10-3 with TRBJ1-6, with D possibly TRBD1 on 6 matching bases. There are 13 residues in the CDR3. The V gene's germline CDR1 is ENHRY and CDR2 SYGVKD. The V and J ends lost 2 bases and 10 bases respectively, with 9 bases between them. CDR3 sequence: CAISERGNSPLHF. The CDR3 nucleotides are TGTGCCATCAGTGAGAGGGGGAACTCACCCCTCCACTTT.

This chain joins TRBV13 and TRBJ1-1; D gene ambiguous. V was trimmed by 4 bases and J by 5 bases, leaving 14 bases between them. The CDR3 runs 14 residues. Germline CDR1 and CDR2: PRHDT and FYEKMQ (reference sequence). CDR3 sequence (DNA): TGTGCCAGCAGCTCTGGACGGTGGGGAACTGAAGCTTTCTTT. Residues: CASSSGRWGTEAFF.

The V call is TRBV19, the J call TRBJ1-1; weak D call: TRBD1 (5 bases). CDR1 is LNHDA, CDR2 SQIVND, per germline (reference sequence). This CDR3 region has 15 residues. The V gene lost 8 bases and the J gene lost 1 base, with 17 bases spanning the gap. The CDR3 nucleotides are TGTGCCAGTGCTAGTATCCCAGGGAGGAACACTGAAGCTTTCTTT. Translation: CASASIPGRNTEAFF.

The V and J genes are TRBV28 and TRBJ1-2; D is uncertain. Germline CDR1 reads MDHEN; CDR2 reads SYDVKM. The CDR3 is 13 residues long. The germline V and J ends were trimmed by 6 bases and 8 bases, with 16 bases remaining between them. The CDR3 coding sequence is TGTGCCAGCAGGCCTCAGGCCCCGGGCGGCTACACCTTC. It encodes CASRPQAPGGYTF.

The chain carries TRBV30 and TRBJ1-5; no reliable D call. CDR3 length equals 13 residues. Germline V CDR1 and CDR2: GTSNPN, SVGIG (reference sequence). Trimming removed 0 bases from V and 4 bases from J, with 7 bases in between. CDR3 loop: CAWSVSGNQPQHF. The CDR3 nucleotides read TGTGCCTGGAGTGTATCCGGGAATCAGCCCCAGCATTTT.

The chain recombines TRBV18 with TRBJ2-7; 8 nucleotides align to TRBD1. Germline values: CDR1 KGHSH, CDR2 LQKENI. CDR3 size: 15 residues. Unmatched junction bases numbered 6, after V lost 4 bases and J lost 1 base. CDR3 sequence (DNA): TGTGCCAGCTCACTAGCCGGGACAGGTTCCTACGAGCAGTACTTC. This encodes CASSLAGTGSYEQYF. The full variable domain, its missing parts supplied by reference TRBV18 and TRBJ2-7, is NAGVMQNPRHLVRRRGQEARLRCSPMKGHSHVYWYRQLPEEGLKFMVYLQKENIIDESGMPKERFSAEFPKEGPSILRIQQVVRGDSAAYFCASSLAGTGSYEQYFGPGTRLTVT.

Notes on this clone: This sample includes further DNA sequences coding for the same CDR3. The J gene is TRBJ1-2, the V gene TRBV2; D remains ambiguous. With 4 bases removed from V and 4 bases from J, the gap between germline ends came to 10 bases. Germline-derived CDR1 and CDR2 are SNHLY and FYNNEI. There are 13 residues in the CDR3. Here the CDR3 DNA reads TGTGCCAGCAGTGTTGAGGGTGCCTATGGCTACACCTTC. Translated: CASSVEGAYGYTF.

The rearrangement uses TRBV6-5 and TRBJ1-1; D remains unclear. V was clipped by 6 bases and J by 0 bases, with 11 bases between them. Looked up from germline, CDR1 is MNHEY and CDR2 is SVGAGI. This CDR3 region has 14 residues. CDR3 region: CASSRGRLNTEAFF. The CDR3 DNA reads TGTGCCAGCAGCAGAGGACGTTTGAACACTGAAGCTTTCTTT.

The chain recombines TRBV5-1 with TRBJ2-6; D is possibly TRBD1 or TRBD2 (5 bases each). Germline CDR1 is SGHRS and CDR2 is YFSETQ. Between the trimmed V and J ends, which lost 0 bases and 4 bases, there was a span of 8 bases. There are 15 residues in the CDR3. The CDR3 sequence: CASSLDGAGANVLTF. The DNA for the CDR3 is TGCGCCAGCAGCTTGGACGGGGCCGGGGCCAACGTCCTGACTTTC.